The T cell receptor beta chain described here comes from a study of cytomegalovirus exposure and HLA in healthy donors. Study results and caveats: A few CMV-associated chains proved CMV antigen-specific in vitro.

The V and J ends lost 5 bases and 4 bases respectively, with 15 bases between them. The CDR3 length is 14 residues. Looked up from germline, CDR1 is MNHEY and CDR2 is SMNVEV (reference sequence). PCR used 60 Vbeta primers and 13 Jbeta primers. Clones were sequenced by immunoSEQ multiplex PCR, and TCRdb holds only the in-frame ones, with some missing. The data show around 120,000 clones, with over 65% seen just once and about 9.9% held by the top ten. As for this clone: What it binds is unknown.

The chain combines TRBV27 with TRBJ2-7; possibly TRBD2 for D (6 bases). This receptor was taken from a woman aged 45-60 years in good health and CMV-seropositive. Sequenced input: PBMCs. CDR3 sequence reads: CASSPQGGIYEQYF. The CDR3 nucleotides read TGTGCCAGCAGTCCCCAGGGCGGGATTTACGAGCAGTACTTC.